Below, 8 T cell receptor beta chains from the same sample are listed, as sequenced in a study of response to subunit inactivated influenza vaccine. MiXCR, applied by TCRdb to the RT-PCR reads, yields one record per CDR3 protein. The profile shows more than 550,000 distinct CDR3 sequences, 10% to 15% of them singletons. Sequenced material: PBMCs from blood, taken on the day of vaccination. These TCRs come from a man aged 45 to 65 who received an inactivated influenza vaccine.

This clonotype was found many times. This chain links TRBV5-6 with TRBJ1-5; no reliable D call. From germline, CDR1 is SGHDT and CDR2 YYEEEE. The CDR3 sequence is 15 residues long. V dropped 1 base and J dropped 5 bases, with 13 bases sitting between them. This CDR3 is CASSLSTDGYQPQHF. The CDR3 DNA is TGTGCCAGCAGCTTGTCGACGGACGGCTATCAGCCCCAGCATTTT.

This chain uses TRBV9 with TRBJ2-3, with D tentatively TRBD1 (5 bases). This CDR3 has 16 residues. V lost 4 bases to trimming and J lost 5 bases, with 20 bases between them. Germline V gene lookup returns CDR1 SGDLS and CDR2 YYNGEE. CDR3 in amino acids: CASSPQGGRGRDTQYF. The CDR3 DNA is TGTGCCAGCAGCCCCCAGGGCGGAAGGGGAAGAGATACGCAGTATTTT.

The table lists this clonotype with a few counts. The J gene is TRBJ2-7, the V gene TRBV23-1, with 8 positions matching TRBD1. TRBV23-1 is an ORF for which the function is uncertain. This CDR3 has 16 amino acids. After removal of 2 bases from V and 1 base from J, the junction contained 7 bases not matched to a gene. CDR3: CASSQIPDRDSYEQYF. The DNA of the CDR3 is TGCGCCAGCAGTCAAATACCGGACAGGGATTCCTACGAGCAGTACTTC.

This clonotype has only a few counts. V and J are TRBV4-3 and TRBJ2-3; weak D call: TRBD2 (6 bases). The V end lost 1 base, the J end lost 1 base, and 15 bases lay between the germline ends. There are 17 residues in the CDR3. CDR1 is LGHNA, CDR2 YSLEER, per germline. The CDR3 reads CASSQAGISGGTDTQYF. The CDR3 DNA reads TGCGCCAGCAGCCAAGCTGGGATTTCGGGGGGCACAGATACGCAGTATTTT.

This clonotype was seen only a few times. This chain uses TRBV5-1 with TRBJ2-3; 11 nucleotides agree with TRBD2. CDR1 and CDR2 from the germline V gene are SGHRS and YFSETQ. This CDR3 has 16 amino acids. The V and J ends lost 4 bases and 4 bases, in that order; junction bases with no gene match: 8. The CDR3 here is CASSGGLAVQSDTQYF. In nucleotides, the CDR3 is TGCGCCAGCAGCGGGGGACTAGCGGTTCAGTCAGATACGCAGTATTTT. The complete variable domain, with remaining parts taken from reference TRBV5-1 and TRBJ2-3, reads KAGVTQTPRYLIKTRGQQVTLSCSPISGHRSVSWYQQTPGQGLQFLFEYFSETQRNKGNFPGRFSGRQFSNSRSEMNVSTLELGDSALYLCASSGGLAVQSDTQYFGPGTRLTVL.

This clonotype showed up just a few times. The chain couples TRBV11-2 to TRBJ2-1; 9 positions agree with TRBD2. Trimming took 3 bases from V and 7 from J; bases not matched to a gene: 7. Germline values: CDR1 SGHAT, CDR2 FQNNGV. The length of the CDR3 is 15 residues. The CDR3 here is CASSFRAGGPNEQFF. CDR3 nucleotide sequence: TGTGCCAGCAGCTTTAGGGCGGGGGGGCCGAATGAGCAGTTCTTC. Based on the CDR3 plus reference TRBV11-2 and TRBJ2-1, the full variable domain is EAGVAQSPRYKIIEKRQSVAFWCNPISGHATLYWYQQILGQGPKLLIQFQNNGVVDDSQLPKDRFSAERLKGVDSTLKIQPAKLEDSAVYLCASSFRAGGPNEQFFGPGTRLTVL.

The chain joins TRBV28 to TRBJ1-5; TRBD1 is a possible D gene (6 bases). This CDR3 has 16 amino acids. The V gene's germline CDR1 is MDHEN and CDR2 SYDVKM. The V and J ends lost 3 bases and 0 bases respectively, with 12 bases between them. CDR3 nucleotide sequence: TGTGCCAGCAGTTTGGGACATATCGGTAGCAATCAGCCCCAGCATTTT. It is translated as CASSLGHIGSNQPQHF.

Many counts were recorded for this clonotype. This chain joins TRBV5-1 and TRBJ2-2; D not certain. The V and J ends lost 4 bases and 2 bases respectively, with 6 bases between them. The CDR3 covers 13 residues. Looked up from germline, CDR1 is SGHRS and CDR2 is YFSETQ. The CDR3 is CASSISNTGELFF. The CDR3 DNA reads TGCGCCAGCAGCATTTCTAACACCGGGGAGCTGTTTTTT.